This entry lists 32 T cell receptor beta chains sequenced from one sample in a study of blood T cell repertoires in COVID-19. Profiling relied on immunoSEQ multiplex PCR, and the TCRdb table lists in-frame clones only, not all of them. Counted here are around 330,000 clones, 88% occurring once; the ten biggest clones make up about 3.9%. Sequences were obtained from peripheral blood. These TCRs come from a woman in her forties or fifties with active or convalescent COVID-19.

The CDR3 protein is CASSWTGSNTGELFF. As DNA, the CDR3 is TGTGCCAGCAGCTGGACAGGTTCGAACACCGGGGAGCTGTTTTTT. This sequence joins TRBV6-2 or TRBV6-3 and TRBJ2-2, with 7 nucleotides matching TRBD1. Germline-derived CDR1 and CDR2 are MNHEY and SVGEGT. The junction had 4 bases not matched to a gene; V was cut back by 6 bases and J by 0 bases. The CDR3 has 15 amino acids.

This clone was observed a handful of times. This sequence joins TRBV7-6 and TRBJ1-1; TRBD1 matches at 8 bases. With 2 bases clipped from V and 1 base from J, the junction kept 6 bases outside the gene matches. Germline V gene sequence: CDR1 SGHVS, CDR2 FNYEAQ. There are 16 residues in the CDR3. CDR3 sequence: CASSLSGQGANTEAFF. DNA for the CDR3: TGTGCCAGCAGCTTATCCGGGCAGGGGGCGAACACTGAAGCTTTCTTT.

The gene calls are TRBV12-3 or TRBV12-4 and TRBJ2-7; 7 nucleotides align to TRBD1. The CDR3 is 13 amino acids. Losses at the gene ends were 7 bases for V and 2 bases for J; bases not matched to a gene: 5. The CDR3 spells CASTPGGPYEQYF. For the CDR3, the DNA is TGTGCCAGCACTCCAGGGGGACCCTACGAGCAGTACTTC.

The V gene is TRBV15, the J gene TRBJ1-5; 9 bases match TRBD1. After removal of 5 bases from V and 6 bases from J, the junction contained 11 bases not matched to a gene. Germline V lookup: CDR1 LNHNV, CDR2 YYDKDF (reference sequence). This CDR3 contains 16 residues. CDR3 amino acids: CATSLMTTGGPQPQHF. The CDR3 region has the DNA TGTGCCACCAGCTTGATGACAACAGGGGGCCCTCAGCCCCAGCATTTT.

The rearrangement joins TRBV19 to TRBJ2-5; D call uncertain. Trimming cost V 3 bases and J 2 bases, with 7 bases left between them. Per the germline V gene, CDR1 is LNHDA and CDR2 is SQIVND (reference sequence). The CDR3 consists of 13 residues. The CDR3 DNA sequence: TGTGCCAGTAGTATCCCTCCTCAAGAGACCCAGTACTTC. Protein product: CASSIPPQETQYF.

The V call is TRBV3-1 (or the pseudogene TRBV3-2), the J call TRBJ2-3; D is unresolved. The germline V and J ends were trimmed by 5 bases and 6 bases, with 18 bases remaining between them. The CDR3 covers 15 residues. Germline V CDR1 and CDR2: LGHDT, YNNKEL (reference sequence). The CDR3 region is CASSSPGPNVDTQYF. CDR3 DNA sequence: TGTGCCAGCAGCTCACCGGGTCCCAATGTGGATACGCAGTATTTT.

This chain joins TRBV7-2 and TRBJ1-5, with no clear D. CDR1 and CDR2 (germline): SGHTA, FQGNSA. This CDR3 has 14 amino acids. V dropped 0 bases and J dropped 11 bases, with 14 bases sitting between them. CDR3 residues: CASSLALDGRAQHF. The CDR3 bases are TGTGCCAGCAGCTTAGCGCTAGACGGGAGGGCCCAGCATTTT.

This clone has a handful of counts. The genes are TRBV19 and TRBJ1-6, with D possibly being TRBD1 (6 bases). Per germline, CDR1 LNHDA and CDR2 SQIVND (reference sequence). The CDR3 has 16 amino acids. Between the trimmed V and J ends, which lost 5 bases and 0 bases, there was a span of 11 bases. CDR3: CASSQRGSSYNSPLHF. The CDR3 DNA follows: TGTGCCAGTAGTCAAAGGGGGAGCTCCTATAATTCACCCCTCCACTTT.

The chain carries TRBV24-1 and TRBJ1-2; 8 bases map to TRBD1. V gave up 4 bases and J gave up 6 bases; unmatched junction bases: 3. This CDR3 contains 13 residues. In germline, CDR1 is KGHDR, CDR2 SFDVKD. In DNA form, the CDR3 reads TGTGCCACCAGTGACCGGACAGGGAATGGCTACACCTTC. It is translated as CATSDRTGNGYTF.

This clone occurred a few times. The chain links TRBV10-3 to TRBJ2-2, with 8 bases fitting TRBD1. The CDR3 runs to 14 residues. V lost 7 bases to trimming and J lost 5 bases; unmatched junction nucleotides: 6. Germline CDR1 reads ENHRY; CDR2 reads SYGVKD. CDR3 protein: CAITPTGETGELFF. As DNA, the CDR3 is TGTGCCATCACTCCGACAGGGGAAACCGGGGAGCTGTTTTTT.

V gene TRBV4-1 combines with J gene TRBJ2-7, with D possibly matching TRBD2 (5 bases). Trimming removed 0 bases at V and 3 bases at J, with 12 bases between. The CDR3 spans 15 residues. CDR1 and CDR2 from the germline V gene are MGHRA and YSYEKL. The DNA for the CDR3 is TGCGCCAGCAGCCAAGATCTCGGGGATTTCTACGAGCAGTACTTC. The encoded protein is CASSQDLGDFYEQYF.

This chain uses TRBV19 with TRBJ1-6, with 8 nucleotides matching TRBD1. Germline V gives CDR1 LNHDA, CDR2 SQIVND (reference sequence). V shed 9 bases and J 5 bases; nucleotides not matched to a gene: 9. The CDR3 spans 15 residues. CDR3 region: CASRTGQGNNSPLHF. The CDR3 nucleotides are TGTGCCAGCAGGACCGGACAGGGAAATAATTCACCCCTCCACTTT.

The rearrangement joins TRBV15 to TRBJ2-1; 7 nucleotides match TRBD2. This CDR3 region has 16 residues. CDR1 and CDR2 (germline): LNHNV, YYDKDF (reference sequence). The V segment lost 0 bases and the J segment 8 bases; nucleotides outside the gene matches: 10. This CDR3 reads CATSRDLGGSRDEQFF. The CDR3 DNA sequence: TGTGCCACCAGCAGAGATCTGGGCGGGAGTAGGGATGAGCAGTTCTTC.

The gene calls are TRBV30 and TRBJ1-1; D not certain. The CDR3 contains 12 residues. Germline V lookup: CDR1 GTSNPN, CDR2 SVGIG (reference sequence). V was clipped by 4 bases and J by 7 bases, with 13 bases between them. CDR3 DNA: TGTGCCTGGACTCCCGCAGGCTATGAAGCTTTCTTT. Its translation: CAWTPAGYEAFF.

The CDR3 spells CASSLQDAYEQYF. DNA of the CDR3: TGTGCCAGCTCACTACAGGATGCCTACGAGCAGTACTTC. The chain has TRBV18 and TRBJ2-7; possibly TRBD1 for D (5 bases). Trimming shortened V by 4 bases and J by 2 bases, and 9 bases separated the two germline ends. Germline V gene sequence: CDR1 KGHSH, CDR2 LQKENI. This CDR3 has 13 residues.

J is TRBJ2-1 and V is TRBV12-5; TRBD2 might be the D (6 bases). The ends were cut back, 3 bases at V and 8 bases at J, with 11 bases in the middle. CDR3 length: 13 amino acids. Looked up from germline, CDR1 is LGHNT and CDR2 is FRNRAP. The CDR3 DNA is TGTGCTAGTGGTTTCGCGGGGTTCCATGAGCAGTTCTTC. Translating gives CASGFAGFHEQFF. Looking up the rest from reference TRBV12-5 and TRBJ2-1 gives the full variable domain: DARVTQTPRHKVTEMGQEVTMRCQPILGHNTVFWYRQTMMQGLELLAYFRNRAPLDDSGMPKDRFSAEMPDATLATLKIQPSEPRDSAVYFCASGFAGFHEQFFGPGTRLTVL.

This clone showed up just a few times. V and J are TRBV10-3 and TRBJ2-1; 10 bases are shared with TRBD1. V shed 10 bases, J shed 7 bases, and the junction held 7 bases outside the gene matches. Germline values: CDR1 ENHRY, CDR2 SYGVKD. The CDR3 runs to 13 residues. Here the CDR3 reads CASAGQGVNEQFF. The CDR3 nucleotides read TGTGCCAGTGCCGGACAGGGGGTGAATGAGCAGTTCTTC.

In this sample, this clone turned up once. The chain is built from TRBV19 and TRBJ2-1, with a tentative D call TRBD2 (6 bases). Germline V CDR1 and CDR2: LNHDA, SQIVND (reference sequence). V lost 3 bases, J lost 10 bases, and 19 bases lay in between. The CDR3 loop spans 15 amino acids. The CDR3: CASSISGVIFGEQFF. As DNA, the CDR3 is TGTGCCAGTAGTATCTCGGGAGTAATATTTGGGGAGCAGTTCTTC.

CDR3 sequence (DNA): TGTGCCAGCAGCCCCGGTATGGCAGGAGGGGAGCAGTTCTTC. Encoded protein: CASSPGMAGGEQFF. The chain is built from TRBV16 and TRBJ2-1; D might be TRBD2 (6 bases). The CDR3 has 14 amino acids. CDR1 and CDR2 from the germline V gene are KGHSY and FQNENV. Trimming took off 4 bases at V and 10 bases at J, with 17 bases between the two ends.

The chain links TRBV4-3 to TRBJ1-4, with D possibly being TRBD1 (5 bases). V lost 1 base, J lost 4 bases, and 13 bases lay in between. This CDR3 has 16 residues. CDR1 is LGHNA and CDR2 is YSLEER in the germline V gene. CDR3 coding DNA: TGCGCCAGCAGCCAAGCCCCGGGACTTAGTAATGAAAAACTGTTTTTT. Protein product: CASSQAPGLSNEKLFF.

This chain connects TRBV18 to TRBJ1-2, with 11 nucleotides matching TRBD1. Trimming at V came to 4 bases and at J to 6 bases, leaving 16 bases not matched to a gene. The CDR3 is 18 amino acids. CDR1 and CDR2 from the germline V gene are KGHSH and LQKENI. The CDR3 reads CASSLMIGTGGLSDGYTF. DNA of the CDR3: TGTGCCAGCTCACTTATGATCGGGACAGGGGGTCTGTCGGATGGCTACACCTTC.

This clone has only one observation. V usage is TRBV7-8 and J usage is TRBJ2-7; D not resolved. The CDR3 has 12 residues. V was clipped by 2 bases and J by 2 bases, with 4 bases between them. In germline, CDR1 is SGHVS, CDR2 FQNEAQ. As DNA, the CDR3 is TGTGCCAGCAGCTTATCTCCCTACGAGCAGTACTTC. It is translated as CASSLSPYEQYF.

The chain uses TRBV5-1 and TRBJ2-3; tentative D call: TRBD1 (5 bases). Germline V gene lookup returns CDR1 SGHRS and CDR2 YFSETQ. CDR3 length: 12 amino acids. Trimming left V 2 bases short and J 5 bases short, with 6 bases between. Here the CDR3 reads CASSLRGDTQYF. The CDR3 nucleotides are TGCGCCAGCAGCTTAAGGGGAGATACGCAGTATTTT.

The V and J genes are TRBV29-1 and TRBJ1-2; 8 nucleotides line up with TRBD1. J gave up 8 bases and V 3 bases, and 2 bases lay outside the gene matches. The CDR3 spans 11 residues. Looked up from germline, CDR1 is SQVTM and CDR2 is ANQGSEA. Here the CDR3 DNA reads TGCAGCGTTGATACAGGGGGGGGCTACACCTTC. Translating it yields CSVDTGGGYTF.

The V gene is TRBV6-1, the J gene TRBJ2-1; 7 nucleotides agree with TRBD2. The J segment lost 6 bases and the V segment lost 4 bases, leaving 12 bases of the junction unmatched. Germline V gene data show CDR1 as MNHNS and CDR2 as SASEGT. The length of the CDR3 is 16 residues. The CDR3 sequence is CASSASLAEVINEQFF. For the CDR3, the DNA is TGTGCCAGCAGTGCCTCTCTAGCGGAGGTTATCAATGAGCAGTTCTTC.

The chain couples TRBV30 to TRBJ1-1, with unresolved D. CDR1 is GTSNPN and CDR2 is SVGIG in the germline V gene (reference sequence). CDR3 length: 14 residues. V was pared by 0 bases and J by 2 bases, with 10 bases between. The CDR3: CAWSVRGVNTEAFF. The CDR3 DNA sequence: TGTGCCTGGAGTGTACGGGGAGTCAACACTGAAGCTTTCTTT.

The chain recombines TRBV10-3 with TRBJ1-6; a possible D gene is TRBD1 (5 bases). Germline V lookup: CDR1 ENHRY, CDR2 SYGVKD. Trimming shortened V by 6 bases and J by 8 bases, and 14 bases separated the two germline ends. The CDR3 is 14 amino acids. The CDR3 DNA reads TGTGCCATCAGGAGGGACTCCTCCGATTCACCCCTCCACTTT. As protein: CAIRRDSSDSPLHF.

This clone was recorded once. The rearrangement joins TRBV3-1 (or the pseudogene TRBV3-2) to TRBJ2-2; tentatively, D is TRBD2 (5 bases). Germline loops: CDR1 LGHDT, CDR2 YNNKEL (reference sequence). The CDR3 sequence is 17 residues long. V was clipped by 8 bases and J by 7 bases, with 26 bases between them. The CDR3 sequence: CASSLTRGRRKVGELFF. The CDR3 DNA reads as TGTGCCAGCTCCCTGACGAGAGGGCGTAGGAAGGTCGGGGAGCTGTTTTTT.

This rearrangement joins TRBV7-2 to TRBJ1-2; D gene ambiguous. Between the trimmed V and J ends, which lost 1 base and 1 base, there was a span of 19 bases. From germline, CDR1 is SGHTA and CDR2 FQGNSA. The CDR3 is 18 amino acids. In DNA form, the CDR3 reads TGTGCCAGCAGCTTAGAGGTGGCAACAGCATACCTTAACTATGGCTACACCTTC. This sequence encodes CASSLEVATAYLNYGYTF.

The CDR3 reads CASSQDPSGNQYNEQFF. The CDR3 nucleotides are TGTGCCAGCAGCCAAGATCCCAGCGGGAACCAATACAATGAGCAGTTCTTC. The V gene is TRBV4-2, the J gene TRBJ2-1; 7 nucleotides agree with TRBD2. The CDR3 contains 17 residues. Unmatched junction bases numbered 9, after V lost 0 bases and J lost 4 bases. Looked up from germline, CDR1 is LGHNA and CDR2 is YNFKEQ.

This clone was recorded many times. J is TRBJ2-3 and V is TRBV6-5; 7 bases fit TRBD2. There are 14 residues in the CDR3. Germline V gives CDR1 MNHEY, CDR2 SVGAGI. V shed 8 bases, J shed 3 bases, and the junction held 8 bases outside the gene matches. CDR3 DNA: TGTGCCAGCTTCCGCGGGGGTTGGACAGATACGCAGTATTTT. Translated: CASFRGGWTDTQYF.

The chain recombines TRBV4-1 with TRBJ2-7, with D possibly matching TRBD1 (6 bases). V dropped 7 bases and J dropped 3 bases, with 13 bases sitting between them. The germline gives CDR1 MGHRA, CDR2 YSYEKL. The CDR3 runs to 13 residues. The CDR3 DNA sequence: TGCGCCAGCACGTCCGGGACAAGCTACGAGCAGTACTTC. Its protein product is CASTSGTSYEQYF.